This TCR beta chain was identified in a study of control samples from healthy donors and cancer patients. Repertoires were generated with immunoSEQ multiplex PCR, while TCRdb's copy carries only in-frame clones and drops some. Altogether some 140,000 clones are present, around nine tenths being singletons, with the ten largest covering roughly 9%. CDR1 and CDR2 (germline): MNHEY, SVGAGI. Trimming stripped 4 bases from V and 4 bases from J, with 17 bases between. The CDR3 covers 15 residues. The source of this sequence is a woman in her twenties or thirties in good health. The specimen was blood. This chain uses TRBV6-5 with TRBJ2-7; a weak D match, TRBD1 (6 bases). CDR3 nucleotides: TGTGCCAGCAGTTCAGGGTCCACAGGGAAATACGAGCAGTACTTC. It specifies CASSSGSTGKYEQYF.